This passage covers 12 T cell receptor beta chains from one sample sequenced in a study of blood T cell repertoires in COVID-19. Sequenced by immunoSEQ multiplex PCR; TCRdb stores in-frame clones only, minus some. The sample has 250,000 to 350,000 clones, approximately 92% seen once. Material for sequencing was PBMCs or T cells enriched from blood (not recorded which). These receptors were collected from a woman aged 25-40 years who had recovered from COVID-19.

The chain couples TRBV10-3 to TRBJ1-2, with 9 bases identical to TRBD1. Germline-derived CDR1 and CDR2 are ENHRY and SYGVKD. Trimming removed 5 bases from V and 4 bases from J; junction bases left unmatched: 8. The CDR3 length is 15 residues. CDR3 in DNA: TGTGCCATCAGTCTTTCACAGGGGGCTGGCTATGGCTACACCTTC. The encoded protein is CAISLSQGAGYGYTF.

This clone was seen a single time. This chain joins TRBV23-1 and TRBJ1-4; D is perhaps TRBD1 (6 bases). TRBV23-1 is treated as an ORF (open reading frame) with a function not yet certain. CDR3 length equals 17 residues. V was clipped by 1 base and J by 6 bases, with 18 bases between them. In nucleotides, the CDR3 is TGCGCCAGCAGTCAATGGGGGCGGACAGACTATGATGAAAAACTGTTTTTT. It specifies CASSQWGRTDYDEKLFF.

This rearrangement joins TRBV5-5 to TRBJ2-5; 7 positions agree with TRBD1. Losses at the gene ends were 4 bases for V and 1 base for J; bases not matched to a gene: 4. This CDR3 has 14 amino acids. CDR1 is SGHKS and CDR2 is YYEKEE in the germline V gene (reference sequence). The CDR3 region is CASSHRDSQETQYF. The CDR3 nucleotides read TGTGCCAGCAGCCACCGGGACAGCCAAGAGACCCAGTACTTC.

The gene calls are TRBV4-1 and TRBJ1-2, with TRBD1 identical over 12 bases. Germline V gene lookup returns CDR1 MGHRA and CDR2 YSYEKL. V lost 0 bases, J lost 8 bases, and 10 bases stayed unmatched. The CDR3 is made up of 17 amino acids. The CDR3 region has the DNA TGCGCCAGCAGCCAAGATACTGGGACAGGGGGCGCGGGAGGCTACACCTTC. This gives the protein CASSQDTGTGGAGGYTF.

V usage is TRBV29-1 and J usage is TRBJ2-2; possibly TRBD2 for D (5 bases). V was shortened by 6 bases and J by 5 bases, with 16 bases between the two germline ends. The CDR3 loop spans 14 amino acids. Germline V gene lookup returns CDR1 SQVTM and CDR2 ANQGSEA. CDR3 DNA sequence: TGCAGCGTCCTGGGGTGGACGGGGACCGGGGAGCTGTTTTTT. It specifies CSVLGWTGTGELFF.

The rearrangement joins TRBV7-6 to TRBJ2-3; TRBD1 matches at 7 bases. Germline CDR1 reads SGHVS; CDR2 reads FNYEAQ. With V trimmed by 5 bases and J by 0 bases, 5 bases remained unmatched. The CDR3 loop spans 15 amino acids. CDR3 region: CASSLRGSSTDTQYF. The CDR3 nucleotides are TGTGCCAGCAGCCTCAGGGGGTCTAGCACAGATACGCAGTATTTT. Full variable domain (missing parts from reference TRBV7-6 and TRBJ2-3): GAGVSQSPRYKVTKRGQDVALRCDPISGHVSLYWYRQALGQGPEFLTYFNYEAQQDKSGLPNDRFSAERPEGSISTLTIQRTEQRDSAMYRCASSLRGSSTDTQYFGPGTRLTVL.

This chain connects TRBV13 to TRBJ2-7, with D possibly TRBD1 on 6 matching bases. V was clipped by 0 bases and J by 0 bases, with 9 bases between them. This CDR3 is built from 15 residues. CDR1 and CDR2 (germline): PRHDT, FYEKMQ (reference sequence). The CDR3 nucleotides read TGTGCCAGCAGCTTAGGGGGGACAATCTCCTACGAGCAGTACTTC. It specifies CASSLGGTISYEQYF.

The DNA of the CDR3 is TGCGCCAGCAGTGAGTCCCGGGGAGTAGCTAATGAAAAACTGTTTTTT. Its translation is CASSESRGVANEKLFF. The J gene is TRBJ1-4, the V gene TRBV10-2; no clear D. Germline CDR1 WSHSY, CDR2 SAAADI. Trimming pared 0 bases from V and 3 bases from J, leaving 11 bases between. CDR3 length equals 16 residues.

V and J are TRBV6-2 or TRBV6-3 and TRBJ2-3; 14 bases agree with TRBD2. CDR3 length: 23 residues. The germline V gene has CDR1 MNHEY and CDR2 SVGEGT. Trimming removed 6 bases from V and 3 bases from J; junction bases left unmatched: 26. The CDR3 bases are TGTGCCAGCAGCCCCGGGACAGTCCTGACCGGGACTAGCGGGAGTACGAGAACAGATACGCAGTATTTT. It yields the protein CASSPGTVLTGTSGSTRTDTQYF.

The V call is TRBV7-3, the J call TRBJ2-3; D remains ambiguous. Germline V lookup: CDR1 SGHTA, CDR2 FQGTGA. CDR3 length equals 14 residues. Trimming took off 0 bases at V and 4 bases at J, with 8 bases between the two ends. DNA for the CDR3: TGTGCCAGCAGCTTAACCCCCTCGGCAGATACGCAGTATTTT. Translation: CASSLTPSADTQYF. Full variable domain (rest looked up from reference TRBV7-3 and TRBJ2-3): GAGVSQTPSNKVTEKGKYVELRCDPISGHTALYWYRQSLGQGPEFLIYFQGTGAADDSGLPNDRFFAVRPEGSVSTLKIQRTERGDSAVYLCASSLTPSADTQYFGPGTRLTVL.

The CDR3 spells CASKVGTGGYQPQHF. DNA of the CDR3: TGCGCCAGCAAGGTCGGGACAGGAGGGTATCAGCCCCAGCATTTT. The rearrangement uses TRBV5-1 and TRBJ1-5, with 8 bases fitting TRBD1. Germline V gives CDR1 SGHRS, CDR2 YFSETQ. The CDR3 loop spans 15 amino acids. V was pared by 6 bases and J by 5 bases, with 10 bases of the junction left unmatched.

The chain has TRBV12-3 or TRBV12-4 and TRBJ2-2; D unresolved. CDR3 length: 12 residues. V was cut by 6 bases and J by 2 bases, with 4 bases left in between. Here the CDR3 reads CASRTNTGELFF. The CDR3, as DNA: TGTGCCAGCAGAACTAACACCGGGGAGCTGTTTTTT.